The source of this TCR beta chain is a study of blood T cells in healthy people across ages. Caucasian, healthy and from Russia, the donors were aged between about 6 and 100. The V gene lost 6 bases and the J gene lost 5 bases, with 7 bases spanning the gap. This CDR3 is 11 amino acids long. Germline values: CDR1 MNHNY, CDR2 SVGAGI (reference sequence). The sample holds a few counts of this clonotype. The use of a sample-barcoded 5' primer and a J-beta primer mix characterized a second PCR of about 7 to 12 cycles. Via MiXCR, TCRdb re-called the 5' RACE reads, giving one row per CDR3 protein. The table shows approximately 1.5 million distinct CDR3 sequences, with roughly 43% occurring only once.

The chain combines TRBV6-6 with TRBJ1-2; D not certain. The source of this sequence is a woman in her late teens or twenties in good health. The sample taken for sequencing was blood. CDR3 amino acids: CASRLQYGYTF. For the CDR3, the DNA is TGTGCCAGCAGGCTGCAATATGGCTACACCTTC.